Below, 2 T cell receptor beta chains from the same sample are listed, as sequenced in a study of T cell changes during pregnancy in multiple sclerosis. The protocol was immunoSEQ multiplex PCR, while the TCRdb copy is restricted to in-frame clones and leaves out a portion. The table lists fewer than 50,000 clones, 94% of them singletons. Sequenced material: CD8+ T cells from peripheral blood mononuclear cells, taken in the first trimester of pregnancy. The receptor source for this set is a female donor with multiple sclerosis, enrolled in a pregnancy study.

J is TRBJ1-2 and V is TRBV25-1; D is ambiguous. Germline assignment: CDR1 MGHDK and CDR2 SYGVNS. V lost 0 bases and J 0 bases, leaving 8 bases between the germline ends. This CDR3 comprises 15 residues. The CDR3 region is CASSEYLGANYGYTF. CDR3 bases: TGTGCCAGCAGTGAATATCTGGGAGCTAACTATGGCTACACCTTC.

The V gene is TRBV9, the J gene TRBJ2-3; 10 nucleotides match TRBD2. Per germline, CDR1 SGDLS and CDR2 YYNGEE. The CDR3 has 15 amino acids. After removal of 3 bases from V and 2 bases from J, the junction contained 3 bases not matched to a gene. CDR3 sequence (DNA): TGTGCCAGCAGCGCCGGACTAGCGGCCACAGATACGCAGTATTTT. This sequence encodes CASSAGLAATDTQYF.